The present entry profiles one T cell receptor (beta chain) with its context. The sample belongs to a study of CD8+ T cells in alopecia areata. As for the study in general: Treatment ran 6 to 18 months, with 6 months of follow-up afterward.

This CDR3 is built from 13 residues. Trimming shortened V by 1 base and J by 5 bases, and 9 bases separated the two germline ends. The germline gives CDR1 SGHTA, CDR2 FQGNSA. RNA was isolated and reverse transcribed to cDNA, the sequencing template. TCRdb's table, derived via immunoSEQ multiplex PCR, lists solely in-frame clones and lacks some. The sample lists roughly 250,000 clones, around two thirds seen once, with more than 0.95% in the top ten. This chain uses TRBV7-2 with TRBJ2-7; D call uncertain. The source of this sequence is a human donor with alopecia areata. The specimen comprised CD4+ T cells sorted from blood, sampled at week 0. CDR3 sequence reads: CASSLDRQNEQYF. For the CDR3, the DNA is TGTGCCAGCAGCTTAGATCGGCAGAACGAGCAGTACTTC.